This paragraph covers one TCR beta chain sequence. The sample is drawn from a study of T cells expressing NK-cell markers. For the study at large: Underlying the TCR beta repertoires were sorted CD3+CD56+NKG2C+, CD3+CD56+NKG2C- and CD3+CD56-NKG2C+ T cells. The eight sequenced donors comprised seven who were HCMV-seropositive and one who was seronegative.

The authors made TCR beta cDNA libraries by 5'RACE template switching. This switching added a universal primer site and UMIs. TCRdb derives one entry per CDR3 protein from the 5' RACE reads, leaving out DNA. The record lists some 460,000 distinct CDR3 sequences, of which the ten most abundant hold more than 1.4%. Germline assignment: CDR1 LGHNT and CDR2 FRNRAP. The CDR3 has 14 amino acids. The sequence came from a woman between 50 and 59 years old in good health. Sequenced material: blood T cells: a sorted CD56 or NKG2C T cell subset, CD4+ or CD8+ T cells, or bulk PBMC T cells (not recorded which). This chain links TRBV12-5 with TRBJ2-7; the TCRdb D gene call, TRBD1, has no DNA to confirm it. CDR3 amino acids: CASAGFSLLYEQYF.